Presented here are 29 T cell receptor beta chains from one specimen sequenced in a study of cytomegalovirus exposure and HLA in healthy donors. The data were produced by immunoSEQ multiplex PCR, yet TCRdb's version contains in-frame clones alone and is incomplete. The top ten hold 3.1% of the sample, which has hundreds of thousands of clones, about 90% seen once. The material sequenced was PBMCs. These receptors all stem from a young woman in good health and CMV-seronegative.

The rearrangement uses TRBV5-1 and TRBJ2-4; TRBD1 or TRBD2 may be the D gene (5 bases each). The CDR3 has 13 residues. V was trimmed by 5 bases and J by 7 bases, leaving 13 bases between them. The germline CDR1 and CDR2 sequences are SGHRS and YFSETQ. The CDR3 protein is CASRSGLDNIQYF. CDR3 DNA sequence: TGCGCCAGCAGGTCGGGGCTAGACAACATTCAGTACTTC.

V gene TRBV27 combines with J gene TRBJ1-1, with D possibly being TRBD1 (6 bases). The CDR3 sequence is 16 residues long. Trimming took 6 bases from V and 5 from J, leaving 22 bases between them. The germline gives CDR1 MNHEY, CDR2 SMNVEV (reference sequence). CDR3 DNA sequence: TGTGCCAGCAGCCTGAGGGGGGTTAGGAAGGGGACTGAAGCTTTCTTT. It translates to CASSLRGVRKGTEAFF.

DNA of the CDR3: TGTGCCAGCAGCTCTTTCGGGACAGTCGCCAAATCTGGGGCCAACGTCCTGACTTTC. It specifies CASSSFGTVAKSGANVLTF. This rearrangement joins TRBV7-8 to TRBJ2-6; 7 nucleotides agree with TRBD1. CDR1 is SGHVS, CDR2 FQNEAQ, per germline. The CDR3 consists of 19 residues. V lost 4 bases, J lost 1 base, and 13 bases stayed unmatched.

This rearrangement joins TRBV6-5 to TRBJ2-7; tentative D call: TRBD1 (5 bases). The germline gives CDR1 MNHEY, CDR2 SVGAGI. The CDR3 has 12 amino acids. V lost 5 bases and J lost 7, with 12 bases in between. The CDR3 loop reads CASSAQGSEQYF. The DNA for the CDR3 is TGTGCCAGCAGTGCCCAGGGTTCGGAGCAGTACTTC.

This clone was seen more than once but under ten times. J is TRBJ2-5 and V is TRBV4-1; D perhaps matches TRBD2 (5 bases). V lost 0 bases and J 5 bases, leaving 13 bases between the germline ends. CDR3 length: 15 amino acids. The germline CDR1 and CDR2 sequences are MGHRA and YSYEKL. CDR3 residues: CASSQEDVRRETQYF. The CDR3 DNA reads as TGCGCCAGCAGCCAAGAAGACGTTAGGAGGGAGACCCAGTACTTC.

This clone was observed a single time. This chain joins TRBV29-1 and TRBJ2-7; 7 nucleotides match TRBD1. CDR1 is SQVTM, CDR2 ANQGSEA, per germline. This CDR3 has 14 amino acids. The V gene end was trimmed by 7 bases and the J gene end by 6 bases; junction bases not matched to a gene: 15. CDR3 coding DNA: TGCAGCGCCTACTCGACAGGGACCCAAAGCGAGCAGTACTTC. It codes for CSAYSTGTQSEQYF.

The CDR3 here is CASSTRQFGYGYTF. The CDR3 coding sequence is TGTGCCAGTAGTACCAGACAATTCGGCTATGGCTACACCTTC. V gene TRBV19 combines with J gene TRBJ1-2; D not certain. V was trimmed by 4 bases and J by 4 bases, leaving 13 bases between them. CDR1 is LNHDA, CDR2 SQIVND, per germline (reference sequence). The CDR3 extends over 14 amino acids.

This rearrangement joins TRBV6-1 to TRBJ2-1, with 7 positions matching TRBD2. The CDR3 length is 15 residues. Germline-derived CDR1 and CDR2 are MNHNS and SASEGT. V shed 6 bases, J shed 8 bases, and the junction held 13 bases outside the gene matches. CDR3 DNA sequence: TGTGCCAGCAGCACTAGCGCCGAGGGAACGGATGAGCAGTTCTTC. Protein product: CASSTSAEGTDEQFF.

The chain carries TRBV2 and TRBJ2-5; possible D gene TRBD2, 5 bases. Trimming took off 6 bases at V and 2 bases at J, with 19 bases between the two ends. This CDR3 is 16 amino acids long. Germline CDR1 reads SNHLY; CDR2 reads FYNNEI. CDR3 sequence reads: CASSANLLGEQETQYF. As DNA, the CDR3 is TGTGCCAGCAGCGCCAATTTACTAGGAGAGCAAGAGACCCAGTACTTC. Full variable domain (missing parts from reference TRBV2 and TRBJ2-5): EPEVTQTPSHQVTQMGQEVILRCVPISNHLYFYWYRQILGQKVEFLVSFYNNEISEKSEIFDDQFSVERPDGSNFTLKIRSTKLEDSAMYFCASSANLLGEQETQYFGPGTRLLVL.

V is TRBV29-1 and J is TRBJ2-1, with 15 positions matching TRBD2. This CDR3 has 13 residues. CDR1 and CDR2 from the germline V gene are SQVTM and ANQGSEA. V was pared by 7 bases and J by 9 bases, with 4 bases of the junction left unmatched. The CDR3 DNA sequence: TGCAGCGACCGGACTAGCGGGAGGGGTGAGCAGTTCTTC. This codes for CSDRTSGRGEQFF.

The chain links TRBV7-2 to TRBJ2-2; 10 bases map to TRBD2. The CDR3 runs to 16 residues. The germline CDR1 and CDR2 sequences are SGHTA and FQGNSA. V was pared by 6 bases and J by 7 bases, with 11 bases of the junction left unmatched. The CDR3 protein is CASRSSGRALVGELFF. CDR3 bases: TGTGCCAGCAGGTCCAGCGGGAGGGCCTTGGTCGGGGAGCTGTTTTTT.

The table lists this clone with a count of one. V gene TRBV28 combines with J gene TRBJ2-7; D is possibly TRBD2 (5 bases). The germline V and J ends were trimmed by 2 bases and 2 bases, with 10 bases remaining between them. Germline lookup yields CDR1 MDHEN and CDR2 SYDVKM. The CDR3 runs 14 residues. The CDR3 protein is CASSLEGFPYEQYF. The DNA for the CDR3 is TGTGCCAGCAGTTTAGAGGGATTTCCCTACGAGCAGTACTTC.

This clone was recorded only once. The chain links TRBV30 to TRBJ2-3, with D perhaps assigned TRBD1 or TRBD2 (5 bases each). CDR1 and CDR2 from the germline V gene are GTSNPN and SVGIG (reference sequence). The CDR3 is 12 amino acids. Trimming left V 1 base short and J 5 bases short, with 7 bases between. The CDR3 protein is CAWSERGDTQYF. The CDR3 bases are TGTGCCTGGAGTGAGAGGGGAGATACGCAGTATTTT.

The rearrangement uses TRBV15 and TRBJ2-7, with D uncertain. With 0 bases removed from V and 5 bases from J, the gap between germline ends came to 14 bases. CDR3 length: 15 amino acids. Looked up from germline, CDR1 is LNHNV and CDR2 is YYDKDF (reference sequence). CDR3 protein: CATSRDARSGHEQYF. The CDR3 bases are TGTGCCACCAGCAGAGATGCCAGGAGTGGGCACGAGCAGTACTTC. The full variable domain, rest sourced from reference TRBV15 and TRBJ2-7, is DAMVIQNPRYQVTQFGKPVTLSCSQTLNHNVMYWYQQKSSQAPKLLFHYYDKDFNNEADTPDNFQSRRPNTSFCFLDIRSPGLGDTAMYLCATSRDARSGHEQYFGPGTRLTVT.

The V call is TRBV4-3, the J call TRBJ2-5; TRBD2 matches at 11 bases. Trimming cost V 6 bases and J 5 bases; bases outside gene matches: 2. CDR3 length equals 13 residues. Germline CDR1 LGHNA, CDR2 YSLEER. CDR3 region: CASSRTSGETQYF. The DNA of the CDR3 is TGCGCCAGCAGTCGGACTAGCGGGGAGACCCAGTACTTC.

The chain couples TRBV6-5 to TRBJ1-4, with D possibly matching TRBD1 (6 bases). The CDR3 covers 15 residues. CDR1 and CDR2 from the germline V gene are MNHEY and SVGAGI. Trimming shortened V by 2 bases and J by 4 bases, and 11 bases separated the two germline ends. CDR3 amino acids: CASSYGGTRNEKLFF. The CDR3 coding sequence is TGTGCCAGCAGTTACGGAGGGACACGTAATGAAAAACTGTTTTTT.

The V and J genes are TRBV27 and TRBJ2-7; 10 bases align to TRBD2. The CDR3 length is 17 residues. CDR1 MNHEY and CDR2 SMNVEV come from the germline V gene (reference sequence). Germline trimming cut 2 bases from V and 0 bases from J; bases unmatched to any gene: 7. The CDR3 DNA follows: TGTGCCAGCAGTTTACAAACTAGCGGGACCAGCTCCTACGAGCAGTACTTC. This sequence encodes CASSLQTSGTSSYEQYF.

This chain connects TRBV6-1 to TRBJ2-1; unclear D gene. The germline V gene encodes CDR1 MNHNS and CDR2 SASEGT. V was clipped by 3 bases and J by 1 base, with 10 bases between them. The CDR3 extends over 15 amino acids. CDR3 bases: TGTGCCAGCAGTGACTTCCTAGGGTCCTACAATGAGCAGTTCTTC. Amino acid sequence: CASSDFLGSYNEQFF.

This clone was recorded once. The chain joins TRBV27 to TRBJ1-2, with 8 nucleotides matching TRBD1. After removal of 0 bases from V and 7 bases from J, the junction contained 22 bases not matched to a gene. The CDR3 sequence is 20 residues long. The germline V gene encodes CDR1 MNHEY and CDR2 SMNVEV (reference sequence). The CDR3 DNA reads TGTGCCAGCAGTTTATCGTTTTATAGGACAGGGCGCTCAGGGGTGAGTGGCTACACCTTC. Its translation is CASSLSFYRTGRSGVSGYTF.

This chain uses TRBV30 with TRBJ2-1, with TRBD1 identical over 7 bases. Germline CDR1 reads GTSNPN; CDR2 reads SVGIG (reference sequence). J lost 10 bases, V lost 3 bases, and 6 bases had no gene match. The CDR3 consists of 12 residues. Here the CDR3 DNA reads TGTGCCTGGAGCGAAGGGACAGTGGAGCAGTTCTTC. Protein: CAWSEGTVEQFF. Using reference TRBV30 and TRBJ2-1 for the parts outside the CDR3, the full variable domain is SQTIHQWPATLVQPVGSPLSLECTVEGTSNPNLYWYRQAAGRGLQLLFYSVGIGQISSEVPQNLSASRPQDRQFILSSKKLLLSDSGFYLCAWSEGTVEQFFGPGTRLTVL.

The sample holds a few counts of this clone. This chain joins TRBV14 and TRBJ2-2; D could derive from TRBD1 or TRBD2 (5 bases each). V was pared by 0 bases and J by 0 bases, with 17 bases between. Germline assignment: CDR1 SGHDN and CDR2 FVKESK. The CDR3 is made up of 19 amino acids. The CDR3 region has the DNA TGTGCCAGCAGCCAAGAGGGGGTGGTAGCCTCCGCGAACACCGGGGAGCTGTTTTTT. It encodes CASSQEGVVASANTGELFF. Full variable domain (rest looked up from reference TRBV14 and TRBJ2-2): EAGVTQFPSHSVIEKGQTVTLRCDPISGHDNLYWYRRVMGKEIKFLLHFVKESKQDESGMPNNRFLAERTGGTYSTLKVQPAELEDSGVYFCASSQEGVVASANTGELFFGEGSRLTVL.

The V and J genes are TRBV27 and TRBJ1-5, with 7 bases lining up with TRBD1. The germline gives CDR1 MNHEY, CDR2 SMNVEV (reference sequence). The CDR3 extends over 17 amino acids. The ends lost 6 bases at V and 0 bases at J; junction bases unmatched: 11. DNA of the CDR3: TGTGCCAGCAGCCCCGGAACAGGGGTTTATAGCAATCAGCCCCAGCATTTT. It codes for CASSPGTGVYSNQPQHF.

This clone was picked up a small number of times. Other DNA variants within this sample encode the same CDR3. The chain couples TRBV4-3 to TRBJ2-7; weak D call: TRBD2 (5 bases). Trimming removed 0 bases at V and 2 bases at J, with 8 bases between. The CDR3 is 14 residues long. Germline V gene data show CDR1 as LGHNA and CDR2 as YSLEER. The CDR3 reads CASSQDRGPYEQYF. The CDR3 coding sequence is TGCGCCAGCAGCCAAGACCGGGGTCCCTACGAGCAGTACTTC.

The rearrangement links TRBV28 to TRBJ2-7, with TRBD2 identical over 12 bases. Trimming cost V 4 bases and J 3 bases; bases outside gene matches: 7. The germline gives CDR1 MDHEN, CDR2 SYDVKM. The CDR3 extends over 16 amino acids. CDR3 bases: TGTGCCAGCAGTTCCCCCCGGACTAGCGGGAACTACGAGCAGTACTTC. Its protein is CASSSPRTSGNYEQYF. Combining the CDR3 with reference TRBV28 and TRBJ2-7 gives the whole variable domain DVKVTQSSRYLVKRTGEKVFLECVQDMDHENMFWYRQDPGLGLRLIYFSYDVKMKEKGDIPEGYSVSREKKERFSLILESASTNQTSMYLCASSSPRTSGNYEQYFGPGTRLTVT.

J is TRBJ2-3 and V is TRBV2, with TRBD2 identical over 7 bases. The CDR3 spans 15 residues. The V and J ends lost 3 bases and 2 bases, in that order; junction bases with no gene match: 5. Germline CDR1 is SNHLY and CDR2 is FYNNEI. CDR3 amino acids: CASSDWDYPTDTQYF. CDR3 DNA: TGTGCCAGCAGTGATTGGGACTACCCCACAGATACGCAGTATTTT.

V gene TRBV6-4 combines with J gene TRBJ1-2; 10 bases fit TRBD1. V dropped 6 bases and J dropped 1; count of bases not matched to a gene: 11. Germline lookup yields CDR1 MRHNA and CDR2 SNTAGT. CDR3 length: 17 amino acids. The CDR3 sequence is CASSAPGQGNVNYGYTF. The CDR3 DNA sequence: TGTGCCAGCAGCGCACCGGGACAGGGGAACGTTAACTATGGCTACACCTTC.

A few counts support this clone. The V and J genes are TRBV9 and TRBJ2-2; D might be TRBD2 (5 bases). CDR1 is SGDLS, CDR2 YYNGEE, per germline. The CDR3 has 14 amino acids. V shed 1 base and J shed 4 bases, with 8 bases lying between them. CDR3 in amino acids: CASSVTAGTGELFF. CDR3 sequence (DNA): TGTGCCAGCAGCGTAACTGCGGGCACCGGGGAGCTGTTTTTT.

This chain connects TRBV4-2 to TRBJ2-7; 10 nucleotides line up with TRBD2. Trimming took 0 bases from V and 6 from J; bases not matched to a gene: 14. This CDR3 has 18 amino acids. Germline V gene data show CDR1 as LGHNA and CDR2 as YNFKEQ. In DNA, the CDR3 is TGTGCCAGCAGCCAAGACCCCGCTAGCGGGAGTAGGGGCTCCGAGCAGTACTTC. Its protein product is CASSQDPASGSRGSEQYF.

The chain combines TRBV11-2 with TRBJ2-1; D assignment may be TRBD1 or TRBD2 (5 bases each). The CDR3 spans 15 residues. V was shortened by 1 base and J by 8 bases, with 15 bases between the two germline ends. From germline, CDR1 is SGHAT and CDR2 FQNNGV. In nucleotides, the CDR3 is TGTGCCAGCAGCTTAGTGTTAGTTGGGACCGATGAGCAGTTCTTC. It yields the protein CASSLVLVGTDEQFF.